This TCR beta chain was sequenced during a study of Graves' ophthalmopathy and Graves' hyperthyroidism. RNA transcripts were the template, and TCR beta CDR3 regions were amplified from them. Amplification began with first-round RT-PCR using HTBI primers, then second-round multiplex PCR was performed. One entry per CDR3 protein, called by TCRdb with MiXCR from the multiplex PCR reads. This table holds just over 400,000 distinct CDR3 sequences, about 21% found once. Study-level findings and limits: In blood appeared most of the expanded thyroid clonotypes whose frequency exceeded 0.001.

The trim removed 5 bases at V and 12 bases at J, leaving 9 bases unmatched. From germline, CDR1 is SQVTM and CDR2 ANQGSEA. The CDR3 length is 11 residues. There are many counts of this clonotype. Its antigen is still unknown. The sequence came from a woman aged 18-29 years with stable Graves' hyperthyroidism. Material: peripheral blood. This chain joins TRBV29-1 and TRBJ1-1; 7 bases map to TRBD1. CDR3 region: CSVNRGLKTFF. DNA of the CDR3: TGCAGCGTTAACAGGGGCCTGAAAACTTTCTTT.